This paragraph reports one T cell receptor (beta chain). The antigen remains unidentified. Primers: 60 Vbeta forward and 13 Jbeta reverse. Methods used by the authors: Later reanalysis found 60 million to 90 million unique TCR beta chains, about 11 million of them shared. TCRdb's table, derived via immunoSEQ multiplex PCR, lists solely in-frame clones and lacks some. The D gene and trimming were derived from the DNA, and the V and J assignments and clone size from that table. This table holds 90,000 to 110,000 clones, 80% to 85% found once. This entry belongs to a study of cytomegalovirus exposure and HLA in healthy donors. The germline V and J ends were trimmed by 6 bases and 9 bases, with 12 bases remaining between them. Germline V gene data show CDR1 as MNHEY and CDR2 as SMNVEV (reference sequence). This CDR3 spans 12 amino acids. Study-level points and caveats: Immune exposure information comprised only CMV serostatus. A few V segments could not be told apart, such as TRBV6-2 and TRBV6-3, and were left out.

J is TRBJ2-1 and V is TRBV27; no clear D gene. Sequenced input: PBMCs. The receptor's source is a young woman in good health and CMV-seronegative. DNA for the CDR3: TGTGCCAGCAGCTTCCAGAACAGTGAGCAGTTCTTC. Amino acids: CASSFQNSEQFF.